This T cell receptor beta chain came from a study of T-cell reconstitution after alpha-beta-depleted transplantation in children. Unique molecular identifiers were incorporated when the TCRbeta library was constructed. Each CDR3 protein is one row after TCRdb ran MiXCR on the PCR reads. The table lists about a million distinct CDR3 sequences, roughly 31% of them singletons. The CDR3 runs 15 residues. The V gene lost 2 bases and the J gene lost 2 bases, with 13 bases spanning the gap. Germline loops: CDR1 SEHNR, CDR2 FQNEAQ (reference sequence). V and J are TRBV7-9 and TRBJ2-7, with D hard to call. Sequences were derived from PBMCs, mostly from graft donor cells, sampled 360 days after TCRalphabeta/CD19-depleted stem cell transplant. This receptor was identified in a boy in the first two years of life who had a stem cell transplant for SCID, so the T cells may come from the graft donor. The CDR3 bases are TGTGCCAGCAGCTTAAGTCTGGTTGATACCTACGAGCAGTACTTC. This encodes CASSLSLVDTYEQYF.